Shown below are 15 T cell receptor beta chains from a single sample sequenced in a study of vaccination effects on CD4 cells after COVID-19. Assay used: immunoSEQ multiplex PCR; TCRdb lists only in-frame clones, some missing. This sample yields tens of thousands of clones, of which more than 70% are seen a single time; 2.5% to 3% belongs to the top ten. Pools of viral peptides were used by the ViraFEST assay to expand antigen-specific CD4+ T cells ahead of sequencing. Around day 10 of culture, CD4+ T cells were separated out. Nucleocapsid antibody tests were negative, and the vaccine recipients had no prior SARS-CoV-2 infection. Which antigens these TCRs recognize remains unknown. This specimen consisted of CD4+ T cells from PBMCs cultured with HCoV-NL63 spike peptides, obtained before COVID-19 vaccination. These receptors came from a human donor who received a COVID-19 vaccine.

The V and J genes are TRBV6-6 and TRBJ2-6; D gene ambiguous. Germline CDR1 and CDR2: MNHNY and SVGAGI (reference sequence). CDR3 length equals 17 residues. V was shortened by 5 bases and J by 0 bases, with 14 bases between the two germline ends. CDR3 nucleotide sequence: TGTGCCAGCAGTCCACCGACACCTCGCTCTGGGGCCAACGTCCTGACTTTC. Protein sequence: CASSPPTPRSGANVLTF.

This chain connects TRBV7-2 to TRBJ2-1; D may be TRBD2 (6 bases). V lost 6 bases to trimming and J lost 3 bases, with 9 bases between them. CDR1 and CDR2 from the germline V gene are SGHTA and FQGNSA. This CDR3 is built from 13 residues. In nucleotides, the CDR3 is TGTGCCAGCAGGGACTACAACTACAATGAGCAGTTCTTC. This codes for CASRDYNYNEQFF.

This clone was seen a few times. This chain connects TRBV2 to TRBJ1-1; 7 bases are shared with TRBD1. The CDR3 covers 15 residues. Per germline, CDR1 SNHLY and CDR2 FYNNEI. The junction had 5 bases not matched to a gene; V was cut back by 3 bases and J by 1 base. CDR3 in amino acids: CASSEFRTGNTEAFF. In nucleotides, the CDR3 is TGTGCCAGCAGTGAGTTCCGGACAGGGAACACTGAAGCTTTCTTT. The whole variable domain, remainder taken from reference TRBV2 and TRBJ1-1, is EPEVTQTPSHQVTQMGQEVILRCVPISNHLYFYWYRQILGQKVEFLVSFYNNEISEKSEIFDDQFSVERPDGSNFTLKIRSTKLEDSAMYFCASSEFRTGNTEAFFGQGTRLTVV.

The chain is built from TRBV18 and TRBJ2-7; weak D call: TRBD1 (6 bases). Germline CDR1 is KGHSH and CDR2 is LQKENI. Trimming removed 2 bases from V and 5 bases from J, with 13 bases in between. The CDR3 extends over 14 amino acids. As DNA, the CDR3 is TGTGCCAGCTCACCAACTTCACAGGGTAACGAGCAGTACGTC. This codes for CASSPTSQGNEQYV.

The CDR3 nucleotides read TGTGCCTGGAGTGACACGTTCCGGGACAGGGACCATGGCTACACCTTC. As protein: CAWSDTFRDRDHGYTF. V usage is TRBV30 and J usage is TRBJ1-2; 9 nucleotides agree with TRBD1. V shed 1 base and J 6 bases; nucleotides not matched to a gene: 12. CDR1 and CDR2 (germline): GTSNPN, SVGIG (reference sequence). CDR3 length equals 16 residues. Full variable domain (missing parts from reference TRBV30 and TRBJ1-2): SQTIHQWPATLVQPVGSPLSLECTVEGTSNPNLYWYRQAAGRGLQLLFYSVGIGQISSEVPQNLSASRPQDRQFILSSKKLLLSDSGFYLCAWSDTFRDRDHGYTFGSGTRLTVV.

The V and J genes are TRBV7-3 and TRBJ2-7; 7 bases match TRBD1. CDR1 is SGHTA, CDR2 FQGTGA, per germline. The trim removed 5 bases at V and 0 bases at J, leaving 4 bases unmatched. There are 14 residues in the CDR3. The CDR3 protein is CASSMGQNSYEQYV. DNA of the CDR3: TGTGCCAGCAGCATGGGACAGAACTCCTACGAGCAGTACGTC.

The V gene is TRBV19, the J gene TRBJ2-2; D possibly corresponds to TRBD2 (6 bases). V was pared by 3 bases and J by 2 bases, with 13 bases between. CDR3 length: 16 amino acids. Germline V lookup: CDR1 LNHDA, CDR2 SQIVND (reference sequence). The CDR3 sequence: CASSIRGTPNTGELFF. The CDR3 DNA sequence: TGTGCCAGTAGTATCCGCGGGACGCCAAACACCGGGGAGCTGTTTTTT.

V gene TRBV5-1 combines with J gene TRBJ1-2, with D maybe TRBD1 (5 bases). CDR1 is SGHRS and CDR2 is YFSETQ in the germline V gene. The ends were cut back, 0 bases at V and 8 bases at J, with 23 bases in the middle. The CDR3 runs to 17 residues. CDR3 sequence (DNA): TGCGCCAGCAGCTTGGCCTATTTAGGTCAGGGACTTAGCGGCTACACCTTC. Translating gives CASSLAYLGQGLSGYTF.

The rearrangement joins TRBV7-2 to TRBJ1-1; TRBD1 might be the D (5 bases). The germline V and J ends were trimmed by 1 base and 5 bases, with 8 bases remaining between them. The CDR3 has 13 amino acids. Germline V gene sequence: CDR1 SGHTA, CDR2 FQGNSA. CDR3: CASSLVRGTEAFF. CDR3 sequence (DNA): TGTGCCAGCAGCTTAGTACGGGGGACTGAAGCTTTCTTT.

The CDR3 loop reads CASSLGAAGRPDTQYF. CDR3 DNA sequence: TGTGCCAGCAGCTTGGGGGCAGCGGGGCGACCAGATACGCAGTATTTT. The chain is built from TRBV5-4 and TRBJ2-3; 7 nucleotides match TRBD2. Germline V gene sequence: CDR1 SGHNT, CDR2 YYREEE (reference sequence). The CDR3 covers 16 residues. V was clipped by 0 bases and J by 4 bases; unmatched bases: 8. The variable domain in full, completed from reference TRBV5-4 and TRBJ2-3, reads ETGVTQSPTHLIKTRGQQVTLRCSSQSGHNTVSWYQQALGQGPQFIFQYYREEENGRGNFPPRFSGLQFPNYSSELNVNALELDDSALYLCASSLGAAGRPDTQYFGPGTRLTVL.

The rearrangement links TRBV7-2 to TRBJ2-5; TRBD2 matches 8 bases. Germline V gene data show CDR1 as SGHTA and CDR2 as FQGNSA. After removal of 6 bases from V and 1 base from J, the junction contained 4 bases not matched to a gene. CDR3 length equals 14 residues. The CDR3 region is CASSTSGPQETQYF. The CDR3 nucleotides read TGTGCCAGCAGTACTAGCGGTCCCCAAGAGACCCAGTACTTC.

The chain links TRBV10-3 to TRBJ1-1, with a weak D call TRBD1 (6 bases). CDR1 is ENHRY and CDR2 is SYGVKD in the germline V gene. The CDR3 is made up of 12 amino acids. With 8 bases removed from V and 1 base from J, the gap between germline ends came to 8 bases. The CDR3 DNA is TGTGCCATCTCACAGGGGAACACTGAAGCTTTCTTT. Its protein is CAISQGNTEAFF.

V is TRBV5-1 and J is TRBJ2-5; 13 nucleotides line up with TRBD2. Germline trimming cut 4 bases from V and 2 bases from J; bases unmatched to any gene: 11. The germline V gene encodes CDR1 SGHRS and CDR2 YFSETQ. This CDR3 is built from 18 residues. For the CDR3, the DNA is TGCGCCAGCAGCCAAGGACTAGCGGGGGCCTTCACACAAGAGACCCAGTACTTC. Translation: CASSQGLAGAFTQETQYF.

This clone was counted only a few times. This CDR3 is CASSFSPNTEAFF. DNA for the CDR3: TGTGCCAGCAGTTTTTCTCCCAACACTGAAGCTTTCTTT. J is TRBJ1-1 and V is TRBV12-3 or TRBV12-4; D remains unclear. V dropped 3 bases and J dropped 2 bases, with 7 bases sitting between them. CDR3 length: 13 amino acids.

The rearrangement links TRBV5-1 to TRBJ2-1; possible D gene TRBD1, 5 bases. CDR3 length: 13 amino acids. Trimming removed 1 base from V and 8 bases from J, with 10 bases in between. The germline V gene encodes CDR1 SGHRS and CDR2 YFSETQ. The CDR3 DNA reads TGCGCCAGCAGCTTGCCAGGGTGGGATGAGCAGTTCTTC. Translating it yields CASSLPGWDEQFF.